This entry lists 24 T cell receptor beta chains sequenced from one sample in a study of T cell responses to AZD1222 COVID-19 vaccine (dated by TCRdb to the early 2020s). The time point label corresponds to: baseline before first vaccination. The treatment or condition label of this sample denotes: meningococcal conjugate vaccine given as trial control. Receptor libraries were prepared by the immunoSEQ multiplex PCR assay. TCRdb provides this immuneACCESS table in a form limited to in-frame rearrangements. Some clones are lacking; in checked studies, under half of them reflect an unresolved V gene, and why the rest are absent is not known. The table for this sample lists 200,000 or so clones; over 70% of them were counted only once. Of the sample, under 3.5% falls within the top ten clones. The input for sequencing was peripheral blood, taken on day 0 of MenACWY control vaccination. The receptors were gathered from an adult in good health.

CDR3 sequence: CASSFLARTGELFF. The CDR3 coding sequence is TGTGCCAGCAGCTTCTTGGCACGCACCGGGGAGCTGTTTTTT. The chain carries TRBV7-3 and TRBJ2-2; D gene uncertain. The CDR3 consists of 14 residues. Trimming shortened V by 3 bases and J by 4 bases, and 9 bases separated the two germline ends. Germline CDR1 is SGHTA and CDR2 is FQGTGA.

The rearrangement links TRBV3-1 (or the pseudogene TRBV3-2) to TRBJ2-3; no firm D call. CDR1 is LGHDT and CDR2 is YNNKEL in the germline V gene (reference sequence). With 6 bases removed from V and 0 bases from J, the gap between germline ends came to 10 bases. The CDR3 is 14 residues long. The CDR3 reads CASSQSSSTDTQYF. CDR3 nucleotides: TGTGCCAGCAGTCAAAGTAGTAGCACAGATACGCAGTATTTT.

The chain couples TRBV2 to TRBJ2-7; unclear D gene. This CDR3 region has 14 residues. V was pared by 6 bases and J by 4 bases, with 16 bases between. Per germline, CDR1 SNHLY and CDR2 FYNNEI. The CDR3 DNA reads as TGTGCCAGCAGAAGGTTGGAGACCTCATACGAGCAGTACTTC. Its protein product is CASRRLETSYEQYF.

V and J are TRBV3-1 (or the pseudogene TRBV3-2) and TRBJ2-5; no reliable D call. Germline assignment: CDR1 LGHDT and CDR2 YNNKEL (reference sequence). The CDR3 contains 16 residues. The germline V and J ends were trimmed by 0 bases and 4 bases, with 15 bases remaining between them. The CDR3 coding sequence is TGTGCCAGCAGCCAAGATAGGACCTCAACTCCAGAGACCCAGTACTTC. Amino acid sequence: CASSQDRTSTPETQYF.

J is TRBJ1-2 and V is TRBV12-3 or TRBV12-4, with D possibly TRBD1 on 5 matching bases. Trimming left V 6 bases short and J 8 bases short, with 13 bases between. The CDR3 is 12 amino acids. CDR3 region: CASSPGDVGYTF. CDR3 DNA: TGTGCCAGCAGCCCTGGGGACGTCGGCTACACCTTC.

This clone was detected only once. The chain joins TRBV28 to TRBJ2-1; TRBD2 aligns across 10 bases. Germline V gene data show CDR1 as MDHEN and CDR2 as SYDVKM. The V and J ends lost 4 bases and 6 bases, in that order; junction bases with no gene match: 15. The CDR3 sequence is 18 residues long. The CDR3 protein is CASSSVGLAALWGNEQFF. The CDR3 bases are TGTGCCAGCAGTTCCGTAGGACTAGCGGCTCTTTGGGGCAATGAGCAGTTCTTC. The variable domain in full, with the rest retrieved from reference TRBV28 and TRBJ2-1, is DVKVTQSSRYLVKRTGEKVFLECVQDMDHENMFWYRQDPGLGLRLIYFSYDVKMKEKGDIPEGYSVSREKKERFSLILESASTNQTSMYLCASSSVGLAALWGNEQFFGPGTRLTVL.

The chain links TRBV19 to TRBJ2-3; a weak D match, TRBD2 (7 bases). The V gene lost 0 bases and the J gene lost 2 bases, with 18 bases spanning the gap. The length of the CDR3 is 18 residues. Germline V gene data show CDR1 as LNHDA and CDR2 as SQIVND (reference sequence). The CDR3 coding sequence is TGTGCCAGTAGTATAGATCAGCCCGGGGGGCCGATCACAGATACGCAGTATTTT. Its translation: CASSIDQPGGPITDTQYF.

Only a few counts were recorded for this clone. The V gene is TRBV4-1, the J gene TRBJ1-3, with 8 bases fitting TRBD1. This CDR3 spans 20 amino acids. Germline values: CDR1 MGHRA, CDR2 YSYEKL. After removal of 0 bases from V and 0 bases from J, the junction contained 13 bases not matched to a gene. CDR3 nucleotides: TGCGCCAGCAGCCAAGATCTAGGTGGGAGACAGGGGCGCTCTGGAAACACCATATATTTT. This encodes CASSQDLGGRQGRSGNTIYF.

This clone was counted a few times. The CDR3 DNA sequence: TGTGCCAGCAGTTTAGCCGCGACAAGGGTGGCATATTTT. Translated, it gives CASSLAATRVAYF. The rearrangement joins TRBV12-3 or TRBV12-4 to TRBJ1-3; D gene unclear. Between the trimmed V and J ends, which lost 0 bases and 15 bases, there was a span of 15 bases. CDR3 length: 13 amino acids.

This chain links TRBV2 with TRBJ2-5; 7 bases align to TRBD2. CDR1 SNHLY and CDR2 FYNNEI come from the germline V gene. The CDR3 is 15 residues long. With V trimmed by 1 base and J by 5 bases, 7 bases remained unmatched. The CDR3 protein is CASSEGLAMGETQYF. The DNA for the CDR3 is TGTGCCAGCAGTGAAGGACTAGCAATGGGGGAGACCCAGTACTTC.

The gene calls are TRBV2 and TRBJ2-7; 7 positions match TRBD1. The CDR3 is 13 residues long. Germline lookup yields CDR1 SNHLY and CDR2 FYNNEI. V gave up 5 bases and J gave up 6 bases; unmatched junction bases: 7. CDR3 in amino acids: CASSSTGRSEQYF. The CDR3 DNA sequence: TGTGCCAGCAGTTCGACAGGGAGATCCGAGCAGTACTTC.

The chain links TRBV30 to TRBJ1-1, with D possibly TRBD1 on 6 matching bases. The CDR3 is 14 residues long. Germline V lookup: CDR1 GTSNPN, CDR2 SVGIG (reference sequence). Between the trimmed V and J ends, which lost 3 bases and 1 base, there was a span of 12 bases. This chain's CDR3 is CAWRWGPSNTEAFF. The CDR3 DNA reads TGTGCCTGGAGGTGGGGGCCTTCGAACACTGAAGCTTTCTTT.

The chain carries TRBV19 and TRBJ1-6; 7 bases align to TRBD1. The V segment lost 5 bases and the J segment 9 bases; nucleotides outside the gene matches: 13. Germline-derived CDR1 and CDR2 are LNHDA and SQIVND (reference sequence). The CDR3 sequence is 16 residues long. The CDR3 region is CASSRPGDSPISPLHF. The CDR3 DNA reads TGTGCCAGTAGTCGTCCGGGGGACAGCCCGATTTCACCCCTCCACTTT. The full variable domain, with the rest looked up from reference TRBV19 and TRBJ1-6, is DGGITQSPKYLFRKEGQNVTLSCEQNLNHDAMYWYRQDPGQGLRLIYYSQIVNDFQKGDIAEGYSVSREKKESFPLTVTSAQKNPTAFYLCASSRPGDSPISPLHFGNGTRLTVT.

The V and J genes are TRBV29-1 and TRBJ1-1; the D gene is possibly TRBD1 (5 bases). The CDR3 covers 14 residues. The germline CDR1 and CDR2 sequences are SQVTM and ANQGSEA. V gave up 6 bases and J gave up 1 base, with 15 bases separating them. CDR3 sequence: CSVERWGENTEAFF. The CDR3 DNA reads TGCAGCGTGGAAAGGTGGGGGGAGAACACTGAAGCTTTCTTT.

J is TRBJ2-1 and V is TRBV5-6, with 7 bases that match TRBD2. Germline V CDR1 and CDR2: SGHDT, YYEEEE. The junction had 6 bases not matched to a gene; V was cut back by 4 bases and J by 11 bases. The CDR3 has 12 amino acids. The CDR3 region is CASSPRGSKQFF. The CDR3 bases are TGTGCCAGCAGCCCGCGGGGGTCCAAGCAGTTCTTC.

This chain joins TRBV24-1 and TRBJ2-3; D perhaps matches TRBD1 (5 bases). CDR1 and CDR2 (germline): KGHDR, SFDVKD. CDR3 length: 16 residues. Trimming took off 0 bases at V and 4 bases at J, with 13 bases between the two ends. The CDR3 nucleotides read TGTGCCACCAGTGATTTGGGCCAGGGCGTTTCAGATACGCAGTATTTT. It translates to CATSDLGQGVSDTQYF.

The chain carries TRBV6-6 and TRBJ1-1; no firm D call. CDR1 is MNHNY and CDR2 is SVGAGI in the germline V gene (reference sequence). The CDR3 has 12 residues. The ends were cut back, 7 bases at V and 8 bases at J, with 14 bases in the middle. The CDR3, as DNA: TGTGCCAGCAAAATACTGGAGAGAGAAGCTTTCTTT. Translating gives CASKILEREAFF.

V usage is TRBV12-3 or TRBV12-4 and J usage is TRBJ2-3, with TRBD1 matching 7 bases. After removal of 6 bases from V and 8 bases from J, the junction contained 5 bases not matched to a gene. The CDR3 contains 12 residues. The CDR3 DNA reads as TGTGCCAGCAGAGGGACAGAGGGTACGCAGTATTTT. This encodes CASRGTEGTQYF.

The J gene is TRBJ1-3, the V gene TRBV7-3; 9 nucleotides align to TRBD1. V trimming: 4 bases; J trimming: 4 bases; junction bases outside the gene matches: 5. This CDR3 contains 15 residues. CDR1 is SGHTA and CDR2 is FQGTGA in the germline V gene. The CDR3, as DNA: TGTGCCAGCAGCTCCGGGACAGGGTCCGGAAACACCATATATTTT. This gives the protein CASSSGTGSGNTIYF.

The chain employs TRBV6-2 or TRBV6-3 and TRBJ2-7; 7 bases are shared with TRBD2. Germline loops: CDR1 MNHEY, CDR2 SVGEGT. The CDR3 covers 16 residues. J was trimmed by 0 bases and V by 2 bases; bases with no gene match: 7. CDR3 region: CASSYPGGRSSYEQYF. The CDR3 DNA follows: TGTGCCAGCAGTTACCCGGGGGGAAGGAGCTCCTACGAGCAGTACTTC.

V is TRBV7-9 and J is TRBJ2-7, with a possible D match to TRBD2 (6 bases). CDR1 SEHNR and CDR2 FQNEAQ come from the germline V gene (reference sequence). The V and J ends lost 5 bases and 1 base respectively, with 9 bases between them. The CDR3 is made up of 13 amino acids. The CDR3 bases are TGTGCCAGCAGCAAAGGGAGGTCCTACGAGCAGTACTTC. This gives the protein CASSKGRSYEQYF.

CDR3 sequence (DNA): TGTGCCAGCAGCTCGGACAGGGGCAATCAGCCCCAGCATTTT. Protein product: CASSSDRGNQPQHF. This chain connects TRBV7-2 to TRBJ1-5, with TRBD1 identical over 8 bases. Germline V lookup: CDR1 SGHTA, CDR2 FQGNSA. The CDR3 is made up of 14 amino acids. J gave up 2 bases and V 4 bases, and 1 base lay outside the gene matches.

CDR3 sequence: CAWSGTQVGREQYF. CDR3 nucleotides: TGTGCCTGGAGTGGGACACAGGTTGGGCGCGAGCAGTACTTC. The gene calls are TRBV30 and TRBJ2-7; perhaps TRBD1 as D (5 bases). This CDR3 has 14 amino acids. Germline loops: CDR1 GTSNPN, CDR2 SVGIG (reference sequence). Deletions cut 1 base from V and 6 bases from J, with 16 bases between.

V is TRBV10-3 and J is TRBJ2-2, with TRBD1 identical over 8 bases. CDR1 ENHRY and CDR2 SYGVKD come from the germline V gene. The CDR3 sequence is 15 residues long. The junction had 6 bases not matched to a gene; V was cut back by 8 bases and J by 1 base. The CDR3, as DNA: TGTGCCATCCGGCACGACAGGGGGAACACCGGGGAGCTGTTTTTT. This codes for CAIRHDRGNTGELFF.